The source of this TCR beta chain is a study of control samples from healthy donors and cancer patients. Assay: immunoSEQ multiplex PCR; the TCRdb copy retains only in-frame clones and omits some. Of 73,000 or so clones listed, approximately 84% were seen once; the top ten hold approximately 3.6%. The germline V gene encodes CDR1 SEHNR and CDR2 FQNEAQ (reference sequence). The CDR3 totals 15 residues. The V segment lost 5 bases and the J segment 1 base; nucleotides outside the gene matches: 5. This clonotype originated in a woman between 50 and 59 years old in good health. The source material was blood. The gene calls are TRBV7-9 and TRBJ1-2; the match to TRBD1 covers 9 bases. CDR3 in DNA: TGTGCCAGCAGCCTCGGGACAGGGATTAACTATGGCTACACCTTC. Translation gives CASSLGTGINYGYTF.